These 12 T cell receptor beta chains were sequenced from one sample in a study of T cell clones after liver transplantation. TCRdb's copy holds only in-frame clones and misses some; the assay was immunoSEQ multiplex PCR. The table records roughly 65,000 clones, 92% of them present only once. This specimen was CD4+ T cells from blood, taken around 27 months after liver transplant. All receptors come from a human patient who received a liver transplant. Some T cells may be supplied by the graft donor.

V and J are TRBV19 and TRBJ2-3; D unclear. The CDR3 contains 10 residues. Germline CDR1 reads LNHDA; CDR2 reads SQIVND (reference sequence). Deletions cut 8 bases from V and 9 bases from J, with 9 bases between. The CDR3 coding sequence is TGTGCCAGTGGACCAAGCACGCAGTATTTT. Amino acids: CASGPSTQYF.

CDR3 nucleotides: TGTGCCAGCAGTGTGACCCCCGGGACAGGGTCGTCCTACGAGCAGTACTTC. Translated: CASSVTPGTGSSYEQYF. The gene calls are TRBV6-1 and TRBJ2-7, with 9 bases lining up with TRBD1. The CDR3 extends over 17 amino acids. Germline values: CDR1 MNHNS, CDR2 SASEGT. V was pared by 4 bases and J by 1 base, with 11 bases of the junction left unmatched.

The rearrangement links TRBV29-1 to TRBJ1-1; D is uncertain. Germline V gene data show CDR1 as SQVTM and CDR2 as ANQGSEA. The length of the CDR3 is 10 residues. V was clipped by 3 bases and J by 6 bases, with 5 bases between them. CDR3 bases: TGCAGCGTTGAGAAGCCTGAAGCTTTCTTT. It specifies CSVEKPEAFF.

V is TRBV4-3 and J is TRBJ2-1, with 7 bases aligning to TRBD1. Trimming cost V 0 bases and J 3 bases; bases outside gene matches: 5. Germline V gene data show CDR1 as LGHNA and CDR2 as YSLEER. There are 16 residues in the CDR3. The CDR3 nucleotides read TGCGCCAGCAGCCAAGATTTCGGGACAGTCTACAATGAGCAGTTCTTC. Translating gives CASSQDFGTVYNEQFF.

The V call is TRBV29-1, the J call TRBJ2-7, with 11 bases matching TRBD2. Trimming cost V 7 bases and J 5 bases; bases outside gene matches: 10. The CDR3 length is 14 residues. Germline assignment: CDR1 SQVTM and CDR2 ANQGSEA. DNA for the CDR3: TGCAGCGCCTCTATGACTAGCGGGACTAACGAGCAGTACTTC. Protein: CSASMTSGTNEQYF.

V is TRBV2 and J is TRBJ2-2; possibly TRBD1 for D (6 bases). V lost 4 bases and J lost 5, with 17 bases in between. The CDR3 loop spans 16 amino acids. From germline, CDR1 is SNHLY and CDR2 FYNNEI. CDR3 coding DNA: TGTGCCAGCAGTGGACCTCCTTTTGGACAGACCGGGGAGCTGTTTTTT. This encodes CASSGPPFGQTGELFF.

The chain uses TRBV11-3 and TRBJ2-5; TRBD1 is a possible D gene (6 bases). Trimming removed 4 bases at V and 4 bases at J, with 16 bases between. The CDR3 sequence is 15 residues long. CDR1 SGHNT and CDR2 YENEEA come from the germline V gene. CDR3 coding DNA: TGTGCCAGCAGCTCTACGGACAGCCTAAGAGAGACCCAGTACTTC. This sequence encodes CASSSTDSLRETQYF.

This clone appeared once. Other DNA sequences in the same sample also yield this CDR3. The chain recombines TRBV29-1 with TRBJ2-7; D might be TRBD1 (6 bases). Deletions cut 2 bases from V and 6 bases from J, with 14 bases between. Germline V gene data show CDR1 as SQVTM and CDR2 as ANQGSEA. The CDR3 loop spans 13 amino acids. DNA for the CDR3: TGCAGCGTTGAAATACAGGGTAGAGGCGAGCAGTACTTC. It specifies CSVEIQGRGEQYF.

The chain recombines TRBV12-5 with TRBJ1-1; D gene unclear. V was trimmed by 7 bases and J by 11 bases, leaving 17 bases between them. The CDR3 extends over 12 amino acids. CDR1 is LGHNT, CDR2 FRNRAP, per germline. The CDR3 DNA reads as TGTGCTAGTGACTTCTCAGGTGGAGCGGCTTTCTTT. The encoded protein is CASDFSGGAAFF.

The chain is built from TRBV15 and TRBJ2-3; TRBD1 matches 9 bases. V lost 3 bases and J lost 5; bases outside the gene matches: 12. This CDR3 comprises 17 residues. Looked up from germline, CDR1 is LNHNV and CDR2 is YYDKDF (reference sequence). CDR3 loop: CATSSTWGQGPGDTQYF. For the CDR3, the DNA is TGTGCCACCAGCAGTACTTGGGGACAGGGCCCCGGAGATACGCAGTATTTT. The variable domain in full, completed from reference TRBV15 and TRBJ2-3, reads DAMVIQNPRYQVTQFGKPVTLSCSQTLNHNVMYWYQQKSSQAPKLLFHYYDKDFNNEADTPDNFQSRRPNTSFCFLDIRSPGLGDTAMYLCATSSTWGQGPGDTQYFGPGTRLTVL.

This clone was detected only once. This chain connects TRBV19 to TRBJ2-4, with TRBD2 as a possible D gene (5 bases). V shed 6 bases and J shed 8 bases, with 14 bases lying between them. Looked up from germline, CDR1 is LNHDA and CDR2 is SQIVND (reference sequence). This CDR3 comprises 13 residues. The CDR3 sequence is CASREVGIDIQYF. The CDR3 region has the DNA TGTGCCAGTAGGGAGGTGGGAATTGACATTCAGTACTTC.

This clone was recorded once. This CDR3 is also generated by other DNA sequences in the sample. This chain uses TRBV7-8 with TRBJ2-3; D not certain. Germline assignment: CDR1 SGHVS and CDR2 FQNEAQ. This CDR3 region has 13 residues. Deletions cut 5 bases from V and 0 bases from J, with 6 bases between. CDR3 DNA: TGTGCCAGCAGCATTACTAGCACAGATACGCAGTATTTT. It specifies CASSITSTDTQYF.